This T cell receptor beta chain was sequenced during a study of metastatic and nonmetastatic thyroid tumors. Study overall: Repertoires of blood and of tissue (tumor or nodule) from malignant and benign thyroid patients were compared.

Patients underwent thyroid surgery, and none had received any treatment before it. This clone was recorded many times. Under the authors' procedure: Across clinicopathological groups, CDR3 differences served as the basis for building a distant-metastasis classifier for papillary thyroid cancer. TCRdb redid the clone calls on the PCR reads using MiXCR. It is TCRdb's table, rather than the study itself, that gives the V and J calls and clone size. The repertoire includes 43,000 or so clones, around a quarter of them detected once, and roughly 3.2% sits in the top ten. This TCR came from a male donor with papillary thyroid cancer or a benign thyroid nodule (not recorded which). Some clones in this sample may be carry-over from other donors' samples. Sample: blood.

This CDR3 reads CASSSETPRNEQYF. The CDR3 DNA sequence: TGTGCCAGCAGTTCTGAGACCCCGAGGAACGAGCAGTACTTC. The J gene is TRBJ2-7, the V gene TRBV6-1; D unresolved. Germline loops: CDR1 MNHNS, CDR2 SASEGT. Trimming took off 5 bases at V and 5 bases at J, with 16 bases between the two ends. This CDR3 is built from 14 residues.